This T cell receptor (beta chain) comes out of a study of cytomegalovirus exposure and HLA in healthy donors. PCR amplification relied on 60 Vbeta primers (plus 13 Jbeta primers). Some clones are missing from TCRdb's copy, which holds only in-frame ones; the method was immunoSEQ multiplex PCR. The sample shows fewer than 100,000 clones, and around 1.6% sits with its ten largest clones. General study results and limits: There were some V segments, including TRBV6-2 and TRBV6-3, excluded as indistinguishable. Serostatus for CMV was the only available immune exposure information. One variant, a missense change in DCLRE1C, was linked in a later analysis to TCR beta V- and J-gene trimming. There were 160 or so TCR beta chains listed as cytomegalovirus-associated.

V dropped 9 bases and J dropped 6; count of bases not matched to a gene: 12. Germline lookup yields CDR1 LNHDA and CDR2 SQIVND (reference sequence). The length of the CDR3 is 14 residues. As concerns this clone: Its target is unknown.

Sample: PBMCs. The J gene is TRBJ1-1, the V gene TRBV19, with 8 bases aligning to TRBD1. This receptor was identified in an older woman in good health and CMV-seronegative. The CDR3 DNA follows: TGTGCCAGCGACAGGGGCGTCGCTGAATCTGAAGCTTTCTTT. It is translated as CASDRGVAESEAFF.